The rows below give T cell receptor beta chains drawn from one sample of a study of OX40 agonist ivuxolimab in advanced cancers. Generated by immunoSEQ multiplex PCR, the TCRdb table keeps only in-frame clones and is missing some. The repertoire holds 63,000 or so clones, around 88% seen once, with about 2.1% in the top ten. The specimen comprised CD4+ or CD8+ T cells sorted from blood, sampled in a trial of the OX40 agonist ivuxolimab. Receptor source: an adult with an advanced solid tumor such as melanoma, head and neck, liver or kidney cancer. Each CDR3 is given with its conserved first and last residue. A D gene is named only where the DNA matches it firmly. Clone size, where shown, is once, few, many, or a class for clones that have expanded.

d_call,clone_size,v_call,j_call,cdr3_nt,cdr3_aa
TRBD1,-,TRBV29-1,TRBJ2-3,TGCAGCGTTGCACAGGGGGTGGGCACAGATACGCAGTATTTT,CSVAQGVGTDTQYF
TRBD1,-,TRBV18,TRBJ2-1,TGTGCCAGCTCACCAGACCCGGGACAGGGGGGTATGTATGAGCAGTTCTTC,CASSPDPGQGGMYEQFF
-,-,TRBV5-6,TRBJ1-6,TGTGCCAGCAGCTTGGGGGGACTCTATAATTCACCCCTCCACTTT,CASSLGGLYNSPLHF
-,-,TRBV28,TRBJ2-7,TGTGCCAGCAGTTTGAGGACCGAGCAGTACTTC,CASSLRTEQYF
-,-,TRBV9,TRBJ2-1,TGTGCCAGCAGCGTAGACGGCTTTCTTGACAATGAGCAGTTCTTC,CASSVDGFLDNEQFF
-,-,TRBV11-2,TRBJ2-7,TGTGCCAGCAGCTTAGCCAACTTCGCCTACGAGCAGTACTTC,CASSLANFAYEQYF
TRBD2,-,TRBV11-2,TRBJ2-3,TGTGCCAGCAGCCCCCCACTAGCGGGAGGTTTAGATACGCAGTATTTT,CASSPPLAGGLDTQYF
-,once,TRBV7-8,TRBJ2-7,TGTGCCAGCAGCTTAGGAGGGACCTACGAGCAGTACTTC,CASSLGGTYEQYF
TRBD2,-,TRBV6-6,TRBJ2-7,TGTGCCAGCAGTTACTCGACTAGCGGGGGCTACGAGCAGTACTTC,CASSYSTSGGYEQYF
TRBD1,once,TRBV7-9,TRBJ1-6,TGTGCCAGCAGTCTACAGGGGGATTCACCCCTCCACTTT,CASSLQGDSPLHF
-,once,TRBV25-1,TRBJ1-2,TGTGCCAGCAGTGAAGATCTGGGGCTGGGTGGCTACACCTTC,CASSEDLGLGGYTF
-,-,TRBV6-5,TRBJ2-7,TGTGCCAGCAGGGGGGTCTACGAGCAGTACTTC,CASRGVYEQYF
-,few,TRBV15,TRBJ2-6,TGTGCCACCAGCGAACAGGGTCCCGGGGCCAACGTCCTGACTTTC,CATSEQGPGANVLTF
-,-,TRBV6-1,TRBJ1-5,TGTGCCAGCACCAAAAGGACCGGTAGCAATCAGCCCCAGCATTTT,CASTKRTGSNQPQHF
-,once,TRBV18,TRBJ1-2,TGTGCCAGCTCTCCCGGGACTTTTTTTTATGGCTACACCTTC,CASSPGTFFYGYTF
TRBD1,-,TRBV10-3,TRBJ1-2,TGTGCCATCAGTGACCGGGACAGGGGAAACTATGGCTACACCTTC,CAISDRDRGNYGYTF
TRBD2,-,TRBV7-8,TRBJ2-1,TGTGCCAGCAGGGGGGGAGGGGCCCGCAGCTCCTACAATGAGCAGTTCTTC,CASRGGGARSSYNEQFF
-,few,TRBV15,TRBJ2-4,TGTGCCACCAGCAGAGATCAGGCCACCAAAAACATTCAGTACTTC,CATSRDQATKNIQYF
-,-,TRBV7-6,TRBJ2-3,TGTGCCAGCAGCTTAGGCGGATACACAGATACGCAGTATTTT,CASSLGGYTDTQYF
-,-,TRBV30,TRBJ2-5,TGTGCCTGGAGTGTACGTCAGGGTTGGGAGACCCAGTACTTC,CAWSVRQGWETQYF
TRBD2,-,TRBV6-6,TRBJ2-1,TGTGCCAGCAGTTCCCTAGCGGGAGGCCCTCTGGGTGAGCAGTTCTTC,CASSSLAGGPLGEQFF
-,-,TRBV28,TRBJ2-3,TGTGCCTCGAAAGGGGCGGGACATGCCACAGATACGCAGTATTTT,CASKGAGHATDTQYF
TRBD1,-,TRBV4-1,TRBJ1-1,TGCGCCAGCAGCCATGGACAGGGTGTTCGGACTGAAGCTTTCTTT,CASSHGQGVRTEAFF
-,-,TRBV10-3,TRBJ1-6,TGTGCCATCAGGCAGGGCAATTCACCCCTCCACTTT,CAIRQGNSPLHF
TRBD1,-,TRBV28,TRBJ1-2,TGTGCCAGCAATACCGGGACAGCTAACTATGGCTACACCTTC,CASNTGTANYGYTF
-,-,TRBV6-5,TRBJ2-1,TGTGCCAGCAGTTACTGGTGGGGCAATGAGCAGTTCTTC,CASSYWWGNEQFF
TRBD1,-,TRBV4-3,TRBJ2-5,TGCGCCAGCAGCATAAGGGACAGGCCGCGGCAAGAGACCCAGTACTTC,CASSIRDRPRQETQYF